The subject of this entry is one TCR beta chain. Antigen: not known. The sample comes from a study of T cell repertoires in ileal Crohn's disease. Study in general: At surgery, under 40% of patients smoked, with median disease duration 7.9 years. Postoperative therapy was given to about half: more than 10 thiopurines, around 17 anti-TNF agents. Study-level findings and limits: Clonality above 26.8% at surgery always came with endoscopic recurrence.

J was trimmed by 5 bases and V by 2 bases; bases with no gene match: 4. This CDR3 has 15 amino acids. Per the germline V gene, CDR1 is SGHRS and CDR2 is YFSETQ. Profiling relied on immunoSEQ multiplex PCR, and the TCRdb table lists in-frame clones only, not all of them. The sample lists over 14,000 clones, around three quarters seen once, with less than 5% in the top ten. This TCR was recovered from an adult with Crohn's disease. V usage is TRBV5-1 and J usage is TRBJ2-3; 11 nucleotides match TRBD2. The sequenced sample was ileal tissue. This chain's CDR3 is CASSFEGTSGDTQYF. In DNA, the CDR3 is TGCGCCAGCAGCTTTGAGGGGACTAGCGGAGATACGCAGTATTTT.